This TCR beta chain is drawn from a study of blood T cell repertoires in COVID-19. A single count supports this clone. Germline-derived CDR1 and CDR2 are ENHRY and SYGVKD. The CDR3 contains 13 residues. V lost 2 bases and J 6 bases, leaving 10 bases between the germline ends. Study processing details: Estimated nucleated cell counts came from reference gene primer amplification. Some clones are missing from TCRdb's copy, which holds only in-frame ones; the method was immunoSEQ multiplex PCR. Clone size and the V and J calls come from that table; the DNA yielded D and trimming. The data contain some 130,000 clones, 75% to 90% of them singletons.

This chain joins TRBV10-3 and TRBJ1-1, with D tentatively TRBD1 (6 bases). The sequenced sample was peripheral blood. This TCR was recovered from a man in his sixties with COVID-19, enrolled during active disease. CDR3 bases: TGTGCCATCAGTGAGGCGGGGGGCCCTGAAGCTTTCTTT. Its translation: CAISEAGGPEAFF.